One sample yielded the 18 T cell receptor beta chains listed below, sequenced in a study of T cell responses to AZD1222 COVID-19 vaccine. The method was immunoSEQ multiplex PCR; TCRdb's version includes in-frame clones alone and lacks a portion of them. The sample records 100,000 to 150,000 clones, about 89% being singletons. The source was peripheral blood, collected on day 0 of AZD1222 vaccination. The origin of the receptors is an adult in good health.

This chain joins TRBV28 and TRBJ1-2, with 8 bases aligning to TRBD1. The V gene end was trimmed by 7 bases and the J gene end by 4 bases; junction bases not matched to a gene: 2. Germline CDR1 and CDR2: MDHEN and SYDVKM. The CDR3 consists of 12 residues. The CDR3 region is CASTTGVYGYTF. Written as DNA, the CDR3 is TGTGCCAGCACGACAGGGGTCTATGGCTACACCTTC.

This chain links TRBV6-5 with TRBJ1-4, with TRBD1 as a possible D gene (5 bases). This CDR3 comprises 12 residues. The V end lost 8 bases, the J end lost 6 bases, and 10 bases lay between the germline ends. CDR1 and CDR2 (germline): MNHEY, SVGAGI. The CDR3 nucleotides read TGTGCCAGCCAGGGAAACGATGAAAAACTGTTTTTT. Protein product: CASQGNDEKLFF.

The CDR3 region has the DNA TGTGCCAGCAGCGTAGGGACCTCAACTAATGAAAAACTGTTTTTT. Amino acid sequence: CASSVGTSTNEKLFF. The chain links TRBV9 to TRBJ1-4; no definite D call. The CDR3 totals 15 residues. Per germline, CDR1 SGDLS and CDR2 YYNGEE. V lost 0 bases and J lost 0, with 6 bases in between.

This clone was detected once. J is TRBJ2-5 and V is TRBV19; D may be TRBD2 (6 bases). The V gene lost 8 bases and the J gene lost 3 bases, with 13 bases spanning the gap. The CDR3 runs 13 residues. The V gene's germline CDR1 is LNHDA and CDR2 SQIVND (reference sequence). CDR3 DNA sequence: TGTGCCAGTCGATTGTCGGGGGAAGAGACCCAGTACTTC. This translates into CASRLSGEETQYF. Combining the CDR3 with reference TRBV19 and TRBJ2-5 gives the whole variable domain DGGITQSPKYLFRKEGQNVTLSCEQNLNHDAMYWYRQDPGQGLRLIYYSQIVNDFQKGDIAEGYSVSREKKESFPLTVTSAQKNPTAFYLCASRLSGEETQYFGPGTRLLVL.

This clone appeared a single time. The chain links TRBV27 to TRBJ1-1; a possible D gene is TRBD1 (5 bases). Germline V gives CDR1 MNHEY, CDR2 SMNVEV (reference sequence). The CDR3 is 15 residues long. The V and J ends lost 2 bases and 1 base respectively, with 11 bases between them. The CDR3: CASSLEGRKNTEAFF. The CDR3 coding sequence is TGTGCCAGCAGTTTAGAGGGACGGAAGAACACTGAAGCTTTCTTT.

This chain uses TRBV7-2 with TRBJ2-1; TRBD2 aligns across 8 bases. The CDR3 totals 15 residues. Germline values: CDR1 SGHTA, CDR2 FQGNSA. V trimming: 5 bases; J trimming: 6 bases; junction bases outside the gene matches: 9. In DNA, the CDR3 is TGTGCCAGCAGCCCTTCTTTTACTAGCGGCAATGAGCAGTTCTTC. It encodes CASSPSFTSGNEQFF.

The V call is TRBV7-9, the J call TRBJ1-1; D is perhaps TRBD1 (6 bases). Germline CDR1 is SEHNR and CDR2 is FQNEAQ (reference sequence). The CDR3 covers 15 residues. V gave up 3 bases and J gave up 4 bases, with 15 bases separating them. CDR3 sequence: CASSFEGAGATEAFF. The DNA for the CDR3 is TGTGCCAGCAGCTTTGAAGGTGCAGGGGCCACTGAAGCTTTCTTT.

The rearrangement uses TRBV12-3 or TRBV12-4 and TRBJ1-1, with D tentatively TRBD1 (5 bases). Trimming removed 3 bases from V and 2 bases from J, with 7 bases in between. This CDR3 has 13 amino acids. The CDR3 loop is CASSFQGNTEAFF. CDR3 in DNA: TGTGCCAGCAGTTTTCAGGGAAACACTGAAGCTTTCTTT.

This chain joins TRBV28 and TRBJ1-4, with D uncertain. CDR3 length: 15 residues. Trimming took 0 bases from V and 5 from J, leaving 10 bases between them. Germline loops: CDR1 MDHEN, CDR2 SYDVKM. The CDR3 DNA reads as TGTGCCAGCAGTTTATGGGAGGGTGGGAATGAAAAACTGTTTTTT. As protein: CASSLWEGGNEKLFF.

In its sample, this clone was seen once. The J gene is TRBJ1-2, the V gene TRBV29-1; no definite D call. This CDR3 has 11 amino acids. The V end lost 7 bases, the J end lost 0 bases, and 6 bases lay between the germline ends. CDR1 SQVTM and CDR2 ANQGSEA come from the germline V gene. DNA for the CDR3: TGCAGCGCCACAGCTAACTATGGCTACACCTTC. The encoded protein is CSATANYGYTF.

This chain joins TRBV15 and TRBJ1-1; D might be TRBD1 (5 bases). Germline V CDR1 and CDR2: LNHNV, YYDKDF (reference sequence). This CDR3 is 15 amino acids long. Trimming took off 2 bases at V and 4 bases at J, with 14 bases between the two ends. Here the CDR3 reads CATSRTQVMGTEAFF. The CDR3 DNA follows: TGTGCCACCAGCAGAACACAGGTCATGGGCACTGAAGCTTTCTTT.

This clone was detected only once. V usage is TRBV11-1 and J usage is TRBJ2-7; D gene uncertain. This CDR3 contains 12 residues. CDR1 is SGHAT and CDR2 is FQDESV in the germline V gene (reference sequence). The ends were cut back, 5 bases at V and 0 bases at J, with 5 bases in the middle. The CDR3 coding sequence is TGTGCCAGCAGCGCCAGCTCCTACGAGCAGTACTTC. Translated: CASSASSYEQYF.

The chain joins TRBV5-6 to TRBJ1-2, with D possibly being TRBD1 (5 bases). Trimming stripped 1 base from V and 6 bases from J, with 13 bases between. Per the germline V gene, CDR1 is SGHDT and CDR2 is YYEEEE. The CDR3 extends over 14 amino acids. Here the CDR3 DNA reads TGTGCCAGCAGCTTGAGCCAGGGCTGGCATGGCTACACCTTC. Amino acid sequence: CASSLSQGWHGYTF.

The genes are TRBV2 and TRBJ2-7; D might be TRBD1 (6 bases). The CDR3 extends over 14 amino acids. Trimming shortened V by 7 bases and J by 3 bases, and 16 bases separated the two germline ends. Per germline, CDR1 SNHLY and CDR2 FYNNEI. The CDR3 loop is CASTRQAGYYEQYF. In DNA form, the CDR3 reads TGTGCCAGCACAAGACAGGCCGGTTACTACGAGCAGTACTTC.

V and J are TRBV5-5 and TRBJ1-5; D may be TRBD1 (5 bases). Trimming removed 0 bases from V and 5 bases from J, with 15 bases in between. Germline V gives CDR1 SGHKS, CDR2 YYEKEE (reference sequence). The CDR3 is 16 amino acids. For the CDR3, the DNA is TGTGCCAGCAGCTTGGCCTTACGGGGACGAGATCAGCCCCAGCATTTT. This codes for CASSLALRGRDQPQHF.

This clone was seen once. The V gene is TRBV29-1, the J gene TRBJ1-1, with a weak D call TRBD1 (5 bases). Germline V gives CDR1 SQVTM, CDR2 ANQGSEA. The CDR3 sequence is 14 residues long. V was shortened by 0 bases and J by 3 bases, with 11 bases between the two germline ends. CDR3 region: CSVEDTGWDTEAFF. For the CDR3, the DNA is TGCAGCGTTGAAGACACAGGATGGGACACTGAAGCTTTCTTT.

The gene calls are TRBV6-5 and TRBJ1-3, with 8 bases fitting TRBD1. The length of the CDR3 is 15 residues. The germline V gene encodes CDR1 MNHEY and CDR2 SVGAGI. J was trimmed by 3 bases and V by 4 bases; bases with no gene match: 5. The chain's CDR3 is CASSSFRGLGNTIYF. For the CDR3, the DNA is TGTGCCAGCAGTTCTTTCAGGGGGCTTGGAAACACCATATATTTT.

The chain carries TRBV4-2 and TRBJ1-5; D unclear. The CDR3 spans 15 residues. Germline V lookup: CDR1 LGHNA, CDR2 YNFKEQ. Between the trimmed V and J ends, which lost 0 bases and 4 bases, there was a span of 10 bases. The CDR3 loop reads CASSQEARLNQPQHF. The CDR3 region has the DNA TGTGCCAGCAGCCAAGAGGCACGGTTAAATCAGCCCCAGCATTTT.